The 7 T cell receptor beta chains below all came from one sample that was sequenced in a study of T cells in Graves' hyperthyroidism and ophthalmopathy. Amplification yielded TCR beta CDR3 regions, with RNA transcripts as the source. HTBI primers were employed in a first-round RT-PCR of the TCR CDR3. TCRdb re-derived calls from the multiplex PCR reads in MiXCR, one entry per CDR3 protein. The sample lists 550,000 to 700,000 distinct CDR3 sequences; under 15% were seen once. The source material was blood. All receptors come from a woman aged 40 to 50 with Graves' ophthalmopathy.

This clonotype was detected many times. This chain connects TRBV12-3 or TRBV12-4 to TRBJ1-1; D might be TRBD1 (6 bases). The ends were cut back, 8 bases at V and 4 bases at J, with 11 bases in the middle. The CDR3 is 12 amino acids. The CDR3 sequence is CASSTGFTEAFF. DNA for the CDR3: TGTGCCAGCTCTACAGGGTTCACTGAAGCTTTCTTT.

This clonotype was seen ten or more times. The rearrangement joins TRBV20-1 to TRBJ2-5; D uncertain. This CDR3 is built from 17 residues. The germline V gene encodes CDR1 DFQATT and CDR2 SNEGSKA (reference sequence). The V end was cut by 0 bases, the J end by 2 bases, with 19 bases between. This CDR3 is CSARDVGRLSSQETQYF. CDR3 coding DNA: TGCAGTGCTAGAGACGTAGGCAGGCTATCATCTCAAGAGACCCAGTACTTC.

DNA for the CDR3: TGTGCCAGCAGCTCGGTGACGGGAAGGGGACTCTCCTACGAGCAGTACTTC. Translation: CASSSVTGRGLSYEQYF. This sequence joins TRBV5-6 and TRBJ2-7; D possibly corresponds to TRBD2 (6 bases). The CDR3 is made up of 17 amino acids. CDR1 and CDR2 (germline): SGHDT, YYEEEE. The ends were cut back, 3 bases at V and 0 bases at J, with 19 bases in the middle.

The V and J genes are TRBV6-5 and TRBJ2-5; no definite D call. The CDR3 is 14 amino acids. Per germline, CDR1 MNHEY and CDR2 SVGAGI. The V end was cut by 2 bases, the J end by 3 bases, with 10 bases between. CDR3 bases: TGTGCCAGCAGTTACAGAGCGTCCGAAGAGACCCAGTACTTC. Its protein is CASSYRASEETQYF.

Many counts were recorded for this clonotype. This chain connects TRBV28 to TRBJ2-7, with 9 bases fitting TRBD1. The CDR3 runs 15 residues. V gave up 8 bases and J gave up 2 bases; unmatched junction bases: 10. The V gene's germline CDR1 is MDHEN and CDR2 SYDVKM. CDR3 region: CASSVPGQGPYEQYF. The DNA for the CDR3 is TGTGCCAGCTCGGTTCCGGGACAGGGACCCTACGAGCAGTACTTC.

This clonotype was counted many times. This chain links TRBV7-9 with TRBJ2-5; D is uncertain. CDR1 is SEHNR, CDR2 FQNEAQ, per germline (reference sequence). This CDR3 has 14 residues. V gave up 5 bases and J gave up 2 bases, with 12 bases separating them. Here the CDR3 DNA reads TGTGCCAGCAGCACTTTGCGAGGACAAGAGACCCAGTACTTC. This sequence encodes CASSTLRGQETQYF.

This clonotype has a count of ten or more. This chain joins TRBV30 and TRBJ1-2, with 10 bases lining up with TRBD1. Trimming took 4 bases from V and 4 from J; bases not matched to a gene: 6. Germline assignment: CDR1 GTSNPN and CDR2 SVGIG (reference sequence). The CDR3 has 14 amino acids. In DNA, the CDR3 is TGTGCCTGGAACCCGACAGGGGGCGGCTATGGCTACACCTTC. Its translation is CAWNPTGGGYGYTF.